This TCR beta chain originates from a study of shared T cell receptors in the human thymus. Produced via immunoSEQ multiplex PCR; TCRdb's table is partial and in-frame only. This table has over 650,000 clones, about 90% appearing once. This CDR3 region has 12 residues. The V segment lost 10 bases and the J segment 2 bases; nucleotides outside the gene matches: 5. Germline V gene lookup returns CDR1 ENHRY and CDR2 SYGVKD. The data were also submitted as part of a second study, on human thymus T cells. That report adds: Resections from corrective heart surgery supplied the thymus tissue. Thymic and blood repertoires seemed to show skewed V and J gene use. Thymic repertoires from unrelated individuals overlapped highly, related research reported.

This chain joins TRBV10-3 and TRBJ2-7; 7 positions agree with TRBD1. The TCR was taken from a boy under two years old with a congenital heart defect. The sequenced material came from thymocytes. The CDR3 sequence: CATKQGTYEQYF. CDR3 DNA sequence: TGTGCCACCAAACAGGGGACCTACGAGCAGTACTTC.